This TCR beta chain was captured by sequencing in a study of shared clonotypes between healthy human individuals. It was CD45RO-negative cells, positively selected for CCR7, that made up naive CD8 cells, with terminally differentiated effector memory CD45RA+ cells excluded. An even split of each subset's genomic DNA across several immunoSEQ plates was performed. Using immunoSEQ multiplex PCR, the repertoire was profiled, and TCRdb retains in-frame clones only, with some absent. The sample records roughly 600,000 clones, 95% to 98% being singletons. V lost 1 base and J lost 3; bases outside the gene matches: 4. CDR1 and CDR2 (germline): SGHTA, FQGNSA. The CDR3 runs to 16 residues.

The TCR was taken from a man aged 30 to 39 in good health. The chain carries TRBV7-2 and TRBJ2-7, with 12 bases aligning to TRBD2. Source material: naive CD8+ T cells sorted from blood. CDR3 bases: TGTGCCAGCAGCTTAGGCCTAGCGGGAGGGTACTACGAGCAGTACTTC. Translated: CASSLGLAGGYYEQYF.